These 3 T cell receptor beta chains were all obtained from the same sample, sequenced in a study of CD8 T cells in ankylosing spondylitis. Study-wide results and limits: Among TCR beta sequences, a motif of several highly homologous variants appeared characteristic of ankylosing spondylitis blood.

Antigens for these TCRs are unknown. One entry per CDR3 protein results from TCRdb running MiXCR on the 5' RACE reads. The data show around 140,000 distinct CDR3 sequences, approximately 17% seen once. Input material: blood, either unsorted or a sorted T cell fraction (not recorded which). The receptor source for this set is a male donor with ankylosing spondylitis.

This clonotype has a handful of counts. The chain is built from TRBV28 and TRBJ2-1; D possibly corresponds to TRBD2 (5 bases). The CDR3 runs 16 residues. The V gene lost 5 bases and the J gene lost 2 bases, with 16 bases spanning the gap. CDR1 is MDHEN and CDR2 is SYDVKM in the germline V gene. The CDR3 loop is CASSLLTSGPYNEQFF. The CDR3 region has the DNA TGTGCCAGCAGTCTCCTAACTAGTGGCCCCTACAATGAGCAGTTCTTC.

The chain employs TRBV14 and TRBJ1-2, with D perhaps TRBD1 (6 bases). Trimming cost V 3 bases and J 3 bases, with 14 bases left between them. Germline V lookup: CDR1 SGHDN, CDR2 FVKESK. The CDR3 is 15 residues long. As DNA, the CDR3 is TGTGCCAGCAGCCACACAAGACAGGTCCACTATGGCTACACCTTC. Amino acid sequence: CASSHTRQVHYGYTF.

This clonotype was counted a few times. The chain combines TRBV12-3 or TRBV12-4 with TRBJ2-7; the D gene could be TRBD1 or TRBD2 (5 bases each). There are 15 residues in the CDR3. The ends were cut back, 3 bases at V and 2 bases at J, with 14 bases in the middle. The CDR3 region has the DNA TGTGCCAGCAGTTTGGTGGCAGGGAGAACCTACGAGCAGTACTTC. Translation: CASSLVAGRTYEQYF.